Here is one T cell receptor (beta chain) with its context. A single count supports this clone. It has no known antigen specificity. No base qualities exist here, and no much larger clone lies one base off it. This specimen comes from a study of T cell clones after liver transplantation (dated by TCRdb to about 2019). General notes on the study: The samples were obtained from ITN030ST, a randomized trial that attempted immunosuppression withdrawal within 2 years after liver transplantation. Donor-reactive T cell clones were identified using TCRbeta sequencing after a pre-transplant mixed lymphocyte reaction and were then followed in post-transplant blood. Third party-reactive TCRbeta sequences were also identified from pre-transplant MLRs to serve as an antigen-independent comparator for donor-reactive sequences. Three of the eight recipients were HCV-positive; the others were transplanted for non-autoimmune, non-viral indications. No induction therapy was given to the subjects, and standard immunosuppression was administered until randomization at 12-24 months post-transplant. Tolerance was defined as complete withdrawal of immunosuppression for at least one year without a rise in liver enzymes beyond twice the upper limit of normal. Blood samples were taken pre-transplant, pre-randomization before withdrawal, and post-randomization after full withdrawal or failed withdrawal. A cohort of 8 liver transplant recipients was studied, of whom 3 were classified as tolerant and 5 as non-tolerant.

General findings and caveats noted by the study authors: After accounting for repertoire turnover, donor-reactive detection was significantly reduced in 7 of 8 subjects for CD4 and 8 of 8 for CD8. In most of the 8 subjects, circulating donor-reactive CD4 TCRbeta sequences decreased significantly after transplant, regardless of tolerance or HCV status. The conclusions were considered preliminary, being limited by small, heterogeneous patient numbers and non-standardized post-transplant time points. Low numbers of available donor cells limited the measurable donor-reactive repertoire in two subjects. Donor-reactive sequences decreased more than third party-reactive sequences, which suggests partial antigen-specific deletion that was not related to withdrawal success. Because no allograft tissue specimens were available, donor-reactive T cells may have migrated into the graft instead of being deleted.

Using immunoSEQ, frozen genomic DNA was subjected to high-throughput TCRbeta CDR3 sequencing, a process that included PCR amplification, mapping, bias correction and internal controls. The original methods were these. Only productive rearrangements were retained, and each unique TCRbeta sequence was defined by its CDR3 nucleotide sequence together with its V and J gene. A sequence counted as donor-reactive only if the sequence showed at least 5-fold expansion in CFSE-low cells compared with unstimulated pre-transplant cells and had a frequency of at least 0.01%. Minimum frequency thresholds were set for each subject on the basis of the unstimulated sample with the lowest template count, so that a detection power of at least 90% was ensured. Jensen-Shannon divergence between the top 1000 TCRbeta sequences after and before transplant was used to measure repertoire turnover. Two-sided Fisher's exact tests were used to test for changes in the detection of donor-reactive sequences. TCRdb mirrors the immuneACCESS table, restricted to in-frame sequences. Some clones are absent from its copies; in checked studies, under half trace to an unresolved V gene, and the reason for the others is unknown. V, J and clone size derive from that table, while D and trimming were established from the DNA sequence. Recorded for this sample are about 80,000 clones; nearly 85% of them occurred a single time. The ten largest make up 0.47% of the sample.

From the cysteine up to the phenylalanine, the CDR3 has a length of 16 residues. The only DNA kept is the CDR3, 48 bases in frame from the first base. V gives up 6 bases and J gives up 0 bases, and the segment between their germline ends measures 15 bases. Unstimulated PBMCs, after thawing, were stained for CD3, CD4 and CD8 and then FACS-sorted into CD3+CD4+ and CD3+CD8+ populations. Randomization to immunosuppression withdrawal applied to every one of the 8 studied subjects. Genomic DNA was isolated with the Qiagen DNeasy Blood and Tissue Kit. The source is a human patient who received a liver transplant. Some T cells may derive from the graft donor when a transplant has been performed. Sequences were derived from CD4+ T cells from blood, sampled around 45 months after liver transplant. The rearrangement combines TRBV23-1 with TRBJ1-5, and possibly TRBD1, on 5 matching bases. TRBV23-1 is identified as an open reading frame with a role that is uncertain. At the DNA level, the sequence is TGCGCCAGCAGACCCCCGGACACTTATAGCAATCAGCCCCAGCATTTT. Translated, this is CASRPPDTYSNQPQHF.